This TCR beta chain was captured by sequencing in a study of human CD4 T cells and Enterobacteriaceae (TCRdb year 2020). Counted from cysteine to phenylalanine, this CDR3 has 12 amino acids. The read is trimmed to its CDR3 DNA, 36 bases read in frame from base 1. The germline V gene supplies CDR1 MNHNS and CDR2 SASEGT. V gives up 6 bases and J gives up 10 bases, and the segment between their germline ends measures 10 bases. Points the paper makes about the study in general: The only basis for inferring the reactivity of ex vivo clonotypes was matching nucleotide sequences to CFSE-low cultures from the same donors. Compared with specific clonotypes, broadly cross-reactive clonotypes seemed more expanded ex vivo, with about 55% of the 19 and about three fifths of the roughly 35 falling in the top 5%.

Memory CD4+ T cells, defined as all CD4+ cells except CD45RA+CCR7+CD95- naive cells, were FACS-sorted on a FACSAria III to over 98% purity. Blood from healthy donors was obtained from blood donation centers in Switzerland. Total CD4+ T cells and monocytes were enriched by positive selection with CD4 and CD14 magnetic microbeads. CD8+, CD14+, CD16+, CD56+, CD19+ and CD25-bright cells were excluded prior to sorting. In two blood donors, total memory CD4+ T cells were sequenced directly ex vivo to assess in vivo expansion of bacteria-reactive clonotypes. Peripheral blood mononuclear cells were isolated from donor blood using Ficoll-Paque Plus. This clone has more than one count but fewer than ten. Its specific antigen is unknown. No much larger clone exists at a distance of one base, and base qualities are not known. Deep-level sequencing was performed on ex vivo total memory CD4+ samples, with a detection sensitivity of one cell in 200,000. The QIAamp DNA Micro Kit was used to extract genomic DNA from cell pellets, and spectrophotometry was used to check the quantity and purity of the genomic DNA. The immunoSEQ multiplex PCR assay was used to amplify TCR Vbeta CDR3 regions. The Illumina HiSeq platform was used to sequence the amplicons. The retrieved sequences were 87 nucleotides long and included the CDR3 region. The paper's data handling went like this. A clonotype was defined as a unique productive TCR Vbeta nucleotide sequence, quantified by productive template frequency from ImmunoSEQ Analyzer V3.0. Expanded clonotypes were defined by a threshold at the top 5th percentile of each frequency-ranked repertoire. The R package fossil was used to compute repertoire overlap as Chao-Jaccard, and the R package MASS was used to visualize the overlap by nonmetric multidimensional scaling. Sourced from immuneACCESS, this table was stored by TCRdb with only in-frame sequences that have V and J called. A share of the clones is absent; for the studies checked, an unresolved V gene accounts for under half, and the remainder has no known explanation. That table furnishes V, J and clone size, whereas the DNA furnished D and trimming. In this sample the table shows tens of thousands of clones, approximately 78% of which occur a single time. More than 0.95% of the sample is taken by the ten largest.

The rearranged chain carries TRBV6-1 and TRBJ1-6, with the D segment identity uncertain. The sequencing sample was made of memory CD4+ T cells from blood. The cell subset or site label corresponds to: total memory CD4 T cells sorted directly ex vivo, unstimulated. The clonotype originates from a human donor in good health. The DNA reads TGTGCCAGCAGGCAGATGGGCTCACCCCTCCACTTT. Its coded protein is CASRQMGSPLHF.